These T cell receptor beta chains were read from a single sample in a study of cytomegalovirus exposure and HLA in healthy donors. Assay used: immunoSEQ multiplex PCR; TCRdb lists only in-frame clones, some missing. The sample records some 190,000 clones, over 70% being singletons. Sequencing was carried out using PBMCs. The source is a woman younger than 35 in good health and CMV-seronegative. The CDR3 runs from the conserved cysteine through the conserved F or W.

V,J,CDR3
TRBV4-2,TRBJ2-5,CASSQDRETQYF
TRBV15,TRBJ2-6,CATSRGIAGGGGANVLTF
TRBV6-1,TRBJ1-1,CASSEARSGGGNTEAFF
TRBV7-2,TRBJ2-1,CASSLGSGRLDNEQFF
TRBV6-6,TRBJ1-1,CASLFAGTKNTEAFF
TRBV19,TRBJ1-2,CASSLTRTERHSNYGYTF
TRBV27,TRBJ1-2,CASRVTGATYGYTF
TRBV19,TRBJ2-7,CASSIDRGWDEQYF
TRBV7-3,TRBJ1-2,CASSFPPGPGGYTF
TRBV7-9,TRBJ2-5,CASSPPRGLLETQYF
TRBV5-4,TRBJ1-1,CASSQGTDTEAFF
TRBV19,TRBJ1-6,CASSIESTGPSPLHF
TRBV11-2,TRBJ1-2,CASSLGQGWDYGYTF
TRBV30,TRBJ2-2,CACSGTGPNTGELFF
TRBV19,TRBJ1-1,CASSLTGGTEAFF
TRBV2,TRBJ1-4,CASSKQGQGGEKLFF
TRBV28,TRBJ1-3,CASNGQAGSGNTIYF
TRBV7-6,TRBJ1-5,CASSLQVSNQPQHF
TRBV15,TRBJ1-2,CATSSWGIDRRTYGYTF
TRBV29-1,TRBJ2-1,CSVVRNEQFF
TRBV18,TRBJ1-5,CASSPRDTGFSNQPQHF
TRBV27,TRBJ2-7,CASGSGPTYEQYF
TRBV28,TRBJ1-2,CASRSTGGGPPNYGYTF
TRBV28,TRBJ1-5,CASSSREDSNQPQHF
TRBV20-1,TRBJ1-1,CSAGGNTEAFF
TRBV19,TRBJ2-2,CASSRLAGVLSNTGELFF
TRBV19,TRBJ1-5,CASADRENQPQHF
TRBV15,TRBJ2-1,CATSRPGSYNEQFF